The 5 T cell receptor beta chains given below trace back to one sample, sequenced in a study of blood T cells in healthy people across ages. Primed by a sample-barcoded 5' primer and a J-beta primer mix, a second PCR proceeded for about 7 to 12 cycles. One entry per CDR3 protein, called by TCRdb with MiXCR from the 5' RACE reads. The repertoire includes some 920,000 distinct CDR3 sequences, about 51% of them detected once, and about a fifth sits in the top ten. The sequencing input was blood. The source of these receptors is a woman aged 60-75 years in good health.

V gene TRBV10-3 combines with J gene TRBJ2-3; 7 bases match TRBD2. The CDR3 is 14 residues long. J gave up 1 base and V 7 bases, and 5 bases lay outside the gene matches. Germline V gives CDR1 ENHRY, CDR2 SYGVKD. The CDR3 region has the DNA TGTGCCATCAAAGGGGCGGGGGGCACAGATACGCAGTATTTT. It yields the protein CAIKGAGGTDTQYF.

This clonotype turned up a few times. Possible read error: a much larger clone is one base away. The chain is built from TRBV5-5 and TRBJ1-5; maybe TRBD1 (5 bases). Germline assignment: CDR1 SGHKS and CDR2 YYEKEE (reference sequence). The CDR3 totals 14 residues. Written as DNA, the CDR3 is TGTGCCGGCAGCATGTCAGGGACGGCTCAGCCCCAGCATTTT. Translation gives CAGSMSGTAQPQHF. Full variable domain (rest looked up from reference TRBV5-5 and TRBJ1-5): DAGVTQSPTHLIKTRGQQVTLRCSPISGHKSVSWYQQVLGQGPQFIFQYYEKEERGRGNFPDRFSARQFPNYSSELNVNALLLGDSALYLCAGSMSGTAQPQHFGDGTRLSIL.

This clonotype was counted at least ten times. The J gene is TRBJ2-7, the V gene TRBV5-4; D is perhaps TRBD1 or TRBD2 (5 bases each). Trimming removed 1 base from V and 2 bases from J, with 10 bases in between. This CDR3 comprises 14 residues. CDR1 and CDR2 from the germline V gene are SGHNT and YYREEE (reference sequence). The CDR3 here is CASSLLGRTYEQYF. CDR3 DNA sequence: TGTGCCAGCAGCTTGTTGGGACGAACCTACGAGCAGTACTTC.

In nucleotides, the CDR3 is TGTGCCAGCAGCGCTACAGGGGACCCAGATACGCAGTATTTT. Amino acid sequence: CASSATGDPDTQYF. This chain joins TRBV7-9 and TRBJ2-3; 7 nucleotides agree with TRBD1. The junction had 6 bases not matched to a gene; V was cut back by 5 bases and J by 4 bases. Germline V gene lookup returns CDR1 SEHNR and CDR2 FQNEAQ (reference sequence). The CDR3 loop spans 14 amino acids.

The genes are TRBV29-1 and TRBJ2-5; 8 bases align to TRBD2. V trimming: 2 bases; J trimming: 5 bases; junction bases outside the gene matches: 7. The CDR3 spans 14 residues. Germline V gene lookup returns CDR1 SQVTM and CDR2 ANQGSEA. In nucleotides, the CDR3 is TGCAGCGTTGAACGAGCGGGAGTTAGTGAGACCCAGTACTTC. Its translation: CSVERAGVSETQYF.